This is a list of T cell receptor beta chains from one sample in a study of T-cell reconstitution after alpha-beta-depleted transplantation in children. A single record per CDR3 protein comes from TCRdb applying MiXCR to the PCR reads. The data show hundreds of thousands of distinct CDR3 sequences, 10% to 15% seen once. The sequenced sample was PBMCs, mostly from graft donor cells, obtained 360 days after TCRalphabeta/CD19-depleted stem cell transplant. Receptors were obtained from a male patient under 18 who had a stem cell transplant for acute myeloid leukemia, so the T cells may come from the graft donor. Both conserved end residues are part of each CDR3. The order of the fields is V gene, J gene, CDR3 length, clone size, D gene, CDR3 DNA, CDR3 protein. A D gene is named only where the DNA matches it firmly. Clone size is shown for a subset of rows, as once, few, many or a class of expanded clone.

TRBV20-1	TRBJ2-7	14	few	-	TGCAGTGCTAGACCCTTAGCGGTCCCCTACGAGCAGTACTTC	CSARPLAVPYEQYF
TRBV29-1	TRBJ2-7	13	-	-	TGCAGCGTTGTCCTAGCGAGCACCTACGAGCAGTACTTC	CSVVLASTYEQYF
TRBV21-1	TRBJ2-4	14	few	-	TGTGCCAGCAGCACTGAGATGGCCAAAAACATTCAGTACTTC	CASSTEMAKNIQYF
TRBV20-1	TRBJ2-5	14	-	TRBD2	TGCAGTGCGGTGACTAGCGTACAACAAGAGACCCAGTACTTC	CSAVTSVQQETQYF
TRBV5-1	TRBJ2-2	16	-	-	TGCGCCAGCAGCCCTTTTCGTGGGAAGAACACCGGGGAGCTGTTTTTT	CASSPFRGKNTGELFF
TRBV2	TRBJ2-1	13	many	-	TGTGCCAGCATGCCGACTAGTTATAATGAGCAGTTCTTC	CASMPTSYNEQFF
TRBV24-1	TRBJ2-3	16	many	-	TGTGCCACCAGTGCTGTGTGGGAGGCCACCACAGATACGCAGTATTTT	CATSAVWEATTDTQYF
TRBV6-2/TRBV6-3	TRBJ1-2	14	many	-	TGTGCCAGCAGTTACTCCCGGATCCACTATGGCTACACCTTC	CASSYSRIHYGYTF
TRBV7-2	TRBJ2-1	17	-	TRBD2	TGTGCCAGCAGCCCCAGGACTAGCGGGAGGGCCATCGATGAGCAGTTCTTC	CASSPRTSGRAIDEQFF
TRBV9	TRBJ2-7	16	many	-	TGTGCCAGCAGCGTAGCGAAGTCATCGGTCGTCTACGAGCAGTACTTC	CASSVAKSSVVYEQYF
TRBV20-1	TRBJ2-3	15	-	TRBD2	TGCAGTGCTAGACGTAGCGGGAGGCGGACAGATACGCAGTATTTT	CSARRSGRRTDTQYF
TRBV4-3	TRBJ1-2	16	-	TRBD1	TGCGCCAGCAGCCAAACCCGGGACAGGCTTTTCTATGGCTACACCTTC	CASSQTRDRLFYGYTF
TRBV28	TRBJ1-1	15	-	-	TGTGCCAGCAGTTTGTGGTCAGAAGTTAACTCTGAAGCTTTCTTT	CASSLWSEVNSEAFF
TRBV12-3/TRBV12-4	TRBJ2-3	15	-	-	TGTGCCAGCAGTTTAGGGGCTGAGAGCACAGATACGCAGTATTTT	CASSLGAESTDTQYF
TRBV7-2	TRBJ2-3	18	-	-	TGTGCCAGCAGCTTAGCGATTGGGGTAGCAGCTAACACAGATACGCAGTATTTT	CASSLAIGVAANTDTQYF
TRBV11-1	TRBJ2-5	15	few	-	TGTGCCAGCAGCCGAAAGGGGGGGCAGGTCGAGACCCAGTACTTC	CASSRKGGQVETQYF
TRBV27	TRBJ2-7	14	-	-	TGTGCCAGCAGTTTAACTCCTAGATGGGGCGAGCAGTACTTC	CASSLTPRWGEQYF
TRBV29-1	TRBJ2-5	15	many	-	TGCAGCGTTCAACAGGGCATAGGACTCCAAGAGACCCAGTACTTC	CSVQQGIGLQETQYF
TRBV9	TRBJ2-5	17	few	TRBD2	TGTGCCAGCAGCGTAGGTATCGGGCTAGCGGGAGGGGAGACCCAGTACTTC	CASSVGIGLAGGETQYF
TRBV9	TRBJ1-1	14	few	-	TGTGCCAGCAGCATTACAGTCATGAACACTGAAGCTTTCTTT	CASSITVMNTEAFF
TRBV10-3	TRBJ1-5	14	few	TRBD1	TGTGCCATCAGTGAAGGGACAGGGTATCAGCCCCAGCATTTT	CAISEGTGYQPQHF
TRBV5-6	TRBJ1-1	14	many	-	TGTGCCAGCAGCTTGTTGACAGTGGACACTGAAGCTTTCTTT	CASSLLTVDTEAFF
TRBV5-1	TRBJ2-5	14	-	-	TGCGCCAGCAGCTCCGTAGCGGCCAAAGAGACCCAGTACTTC	CASSSVAAKETQYF
TRBV6-5	TRBJ2-7	11	-	-	TGTGCCAGCAGTGGAACAGACGAGCAGTACTTC	CASSGTDEQYF
TRBV28	TRBJ1-2	15	few	TRBD1	TGTGCCAGCAGCTCAGACAGGGGACATAACTATGGCTACACCTTC	CASSSDRGHNYGYTF
TRBV14	TRBJ2-3	16	-	-	TGTGCCAGCAGCCAAGAGGGCCCCGGGGTTACAGATACGCAGTATTTT	CASSQEGPGVTDTQYF
TRBV20-1	TRBJ1-5	12	few	TRBD1	TGCAGTGCTTACCGGGACAGTCAGCCCCAGCATTTT	CSAYRDSQPQHF
TRBV14	TRBJ2-4	16	few	TRBD2	TGTGCCAGCAGCCACCTACTCGGGGGGTCCAAAAACATTCAGTACTTC	CASSHLLGGSKNIQYF
TRBV6-2/TRBV6-3	TRBJ2-6	15	many	-	TGTGCCAGCAGTTCCGACGGGTTCTGGGCCAACGTCCTGACTTTC	CASSSDGFWANVLTF
TRBV7-2	TRBJ2-2	15	-	-	TGTGCCAGCAGCCCTGGGTGGCTAAGGACCGGGGAGCTGTTTTTT	CASSPGWLRTGELFF
TRBV4-3	TRBJ2-6	18	-	-	TGCGCCAGCAGCCAAGAGGGCAGCGAGAGCTCTGGGGCCAACGTCCTGACTTTC	CASSQEGSESSGANVLTF
TRBV7-6	TRBJ2-3	15	few	-	TGTGCCAGCAGCCCCCATCCGCCCGGCACAGATACGCAGTATTTT	CASSPHPPGTDTQYF
TRBV29-1	TRBJ2-7	13	many	TRBD1	TGCAGCGCTACAGGGGGCGGCAACTACGAGCAGTACTTC	CSATGGGNYEQYF
TRBV10-3	TRBJ2-1	13	many	-	TGTGCCATCGGGCCTAGCGAAATCAATGAGCAGTTCTTC	CAIGPSEINEQFF
TRBV29-1	TRBJ2-3	14	many	TRBD2	TGCAGCGGCAGACTAGCGCCTAGCACAGATACGCAGTATTTT	CSGRLAPSTDTQYF
TRBV4-2	TRBJ2-3	18	-	TRBD2	TGTGCCAGCAGCCAGGGGCTAGCGGGAGGGCCCGGCACAGATACGCAGTATTTT	CASSQGLAGGPGTDTQYF
TRBV10-3	TRBJ2-7	11	-	-	TGTGCCATCAGAGGGAACTACGAGCAGTACTTC	CAIRGNYEQYF
TRBV29-1	TRBJ2-5	13	-	-	TGCAGTGGGAGAGGGGTCTACCAAGAGACCCAGTACTTC	CSGRGVYQETQYF
TRBV5-4	TRBJ2-1	13	-	-	TGTGCCAGCAGCTTGGTCCTGCGGAATGAGCAGTTCTTC	CASSLVLRNEQFF
TRBV29-1	TRBJ1-2	10	few	-	TGCAGTACAGGGAACTATGGCTACACCTTC	CSTGNYGYTF
TRBV5-1	TRBJ2-3	14	many	-	TGCGCCAGCAGCTTTAGCGGTAACACAGATACGCAGTATTTT	CASSFSGNTDTQYF
TRBV7-9	TRBJ2-1	16	-	TRBD2	TGTGCCAGCAGCTCCGGTACTAGCGGGACTTGGAATGAGCAGTTCTTC	CASSSGTSGTWNEQFF
TRBV21-1	TRBJ2-7	16	few	-	TGTGCCATACGTTGGGAGGGACAGGGGCACTCCTACGAGCAGTACTTC	CAIRWEGQGHSYEQYF
TRBV10-3	TRBJ2-7	16	few	TRBD2	TGTGCCATCAGTGAAACCCTAGCGGGAGGGCCGTACGAGCAGTACTTC	CAISETLAGGPYEQYF
TRBV18	TRBJ2-2	13	many	-	TGTGCCAGCTCGCCGGAGCGGAGCGGGGAGCTGTTTTTT	CASSPERSGELFF
TRBV28	TRBJ1-3	17	-	-	TGTGCCAGCAGTATCCCCTTACAGGCGTTTCGGGGAAACACCATATATTTT	CASSIPLQAFRGNTIYF
TRBV18	TRBJ2-7	15	-	-	TGTGCCAGCTCACCCTCGTATCCAGAGTCCCACGAGCAGTACTTC	CASSPSYPESHEQYF
TRBV12-3/TRBV12-4	TRBJ2-7	16	many	-	TGTGCCAGCACTTATCAGGGCATAAGTCTCTCCTACGAGCAGTACTTC	CASTYQGISLSYEQYF
TRBV6-1	TRBJ2-1	14	-	-	TGTGCCAGCAGTAAAGGACTTGTGGACAATGAGCAGTTCTTC	CASSKGLVDNEQFF
TRBV6-1	TRBJ2-3	16	many	TRBD2	TGTGCCAGCAGAAGGGGACTAGCGGGGTACACAGATACGCAGTATTTT	CASRRGLAGYTDTQYF
TRBV12-3/TRBV12-4	TRBJ2-1	15	-	TRBD2	TGTGCCAGCAGTGCCGGGACTAGCGGAGCCGGCGAGCAGTTCTTC	CASSAGTSGAGEQFF
TRBV29-1	TRBJ2-2	13	-	TRBD1	TGCAGCGCCCAGGACAGGGGCACCGGGGAGCTGTTTTTT	CSAQDRGTGELFF